The 8 T cell receptor beta chains in this list originate from one sample, sequenced in a study of early T cells in non-severe SARS-CoV-2 infection. TCRdb independently ran MiXCR on the 5' RACE reads; one entry per CDR3 protein. The sample records 75,000 to 90,000 distinct CDR3 sequences, roughly 13% being singletons. Sequencing used whole blood. Receptors were obtained from an adult who was a healthcare worker with PCR-confirmed SARS-CoV-2 infection or an uninfected control (not recorded which).

This clonotype showed up many times. The V gene is TRBV19, the J gene TRBJ2-1; 7 bases agree with TRBD2. Germline trimming cut 1 base from V and 3 bases from J; bases unmatched to any gene: 3. Germline lookup yields CDR1 LNHDA and CDR2 SQIVND (reference sequence). This CDR3 contains 15 residues. CDR3 bases: TGTGCCAGTAGTATAGGGGGGACTATCTACAATGAGCAGTTCTTC. Amino acids: CASSIGGTIYNEQFF.

The chain has TRBV10-3 and TRBJ1-2, with D maybe TRBD1 (5 bases). The length of the CDR3 is 13 residues. Germline CDR1 and CDR2: ENHRY and SYGVKD. The ends were cut back, 4 bases at V and 6 bases at J, with 12 bases in the middle. CDR3 region: CAISGRAGNGYTF. CDR3 DNA: TGTGCCATCAGTGGCCGTGCAGGGAATGGCTACACCTTC.

This clonotype has ten or more counts. This sequence joins TRBV28 and TRBJ2-7; the D is unclear. Germline loops: CDR1 MDHEN, CDR2 SYDVKM. With 6 bases removed from V and 3 bases from J, the gap between germline ends came to 12 bases. This CDR3 has 13 amino acids. This chain's CDR3 is CASSLGARYEQYF. The DNA for the CDR3 is TGTGCCAGCAGCTTAGGAGCCCGCTACGAGCAGTACTTC.

This clonotype was counted ten times or more. The CDR3 here is CASSYSAGYYTYEQYF. CDR3 DNA: TGTGCCAGCAGTTACTCGGCGGGCTATTACACCTACGAGCAGTACTTC. The chain recombines TRBV6-2 or TRBV6-3 with TRBJ2-7; perhaps TRBD2 as D (5 bases). This CDR3 has 16 amino acids. V shed 0 bases and J shed 2 bases, with 14 bases lying between them. The germline gives CDR1 MNHEY, CDR2 SVGEGT.

This clonotype was seen ten or more times. The chain joins TRBV10-3 to TRBJ2-5; D gene ambiguous. From germline, CDR1 is ENHRY and CDR2 SYGVKD. The ends were cut back, 0 bases at V and 2 bases at J, with 10 bases in the middle. CDR3 length equals 15 residues. In DNA, the CDR3 is TGTGCCATCAGTGAGTCGATCAAAGGTCAAGAGACCCAGTACTTC. The encoded protein is CAISESIKGQETQYF.

Ten or more counts support this clonotype. The chain employs TRBV7-9 and TRBJ1-4; no reliable D call. Deletions cut 3 bases from V and 3 bases from J, with 2 bases between. CDR1 is SEHNR and CDR2 is FQNEAQ in the germline V gene (reference sequence). CDR3 length: 12 residues. The DNA of the CDR3 is TGTGCCAGCAGCTTTCCTAATGAAAAACTGTTTTTT. It encodes CASSFPNEKLFF.

This clonotype was picked up many times. This chain's CDR3 is CASSRGRKYEQYF. The CDR3 bases are TGCGCCAGCAGCCGGGGCAGAAAGTACGAGCAGTACTTC. The chain recombines TRBV4-3 with TRBJ2-7, with a possible D match to TRBD1 (5 bases). The CDR3 contains 13 residues. In germline, CDR1 is LGHNA, CDR2 YSLEER. V lost 4 bases and J 4 bases, leaving 11 bases between the germline ends.

The chain is built from TRBV18 and TRBJ1-1; 9 bases match TRBD1. Germline V lookup: CDR1 KGHSH, CDR2 LQKENI. Germline trimming cut 5 bases from V and 1 base from J; bases unmatched to any gene: 5. CDR3 size: 15 residues. CDR3 protein: CASSRLGQGNTEAFF. The CDR3 bases are TGTGCCAGCTCAAGATTGGGACAGGGGAACACTGAAGCTTTCTTT.